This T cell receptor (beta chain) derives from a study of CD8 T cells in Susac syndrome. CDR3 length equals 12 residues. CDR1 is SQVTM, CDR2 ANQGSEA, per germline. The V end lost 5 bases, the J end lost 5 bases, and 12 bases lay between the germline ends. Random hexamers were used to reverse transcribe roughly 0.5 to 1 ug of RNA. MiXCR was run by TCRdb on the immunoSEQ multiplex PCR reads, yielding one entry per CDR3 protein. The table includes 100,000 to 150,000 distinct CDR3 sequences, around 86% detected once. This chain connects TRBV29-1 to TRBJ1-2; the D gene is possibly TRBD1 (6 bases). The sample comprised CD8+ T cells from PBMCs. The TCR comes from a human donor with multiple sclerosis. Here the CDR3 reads CSVPGTQYGYTF. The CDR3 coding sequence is TGCAGCGTTCCCGGGACACAGTATGGCTACACCTTC.